This entry describes one TCR beta chain. Its antigen is as yet unknown. Here immunoSEQ multiplex PCR was the method, and the copy in TCRdb shows in-frame clones only, minus some. The sample has about 200,000 clones, approximately 93% seen once. Germline CDR1 reads KGHSH; CDR2 reads LQKENI. The CDR3 sequence is 15 residues long. V lost 5 bases to trimming and J lost 0 bases, with 13 bases between them. The data were obtained in a study of T cell responses to AZD1222 COVID-19 vaccine. Findings and caveats of the study: The reported proportion of spike-specific TCRs targeting unmutated variant regions was nearly half. Vaccine-associated CD4 TCRs spanned spike, dominant at 160-218 and 743-854.

Specimen: peripheral blood, collected 28 days after the second AZD1222 dose. This TCR came from an adult who received the AZD1222 COVID-19 vaccine. The chain is built from TRBV18 and TRBJ1-1; D may be TRBD1 (6 bases). The CDR3 DNA is TGTGCCAGCTCAAGTGAGGGACACTTGAACACTGAAGCTTTCTTT. Its translation: CASSSEGHLNTEAFF. Using reference TRBV18 and TRBJ1-1 for the parts outside the CDR3, the full variable domain is NAGVMQNPRHLVRRRGQEARLRCSPMKGHSHVYWYRQLPEEGLKFMVYLQKENIIDESGMPKERFSAEFPKEGPSILRIQQVVRGDSAAYFCASSSEGHLNTEAFFGQGTRLTVV.